This record concerns one T cell receptor (beta chain) sequence. The data were produced by immunoSEQ multiplex PCR, yet TCRdb's version contains in-frame clones alone and is incomplete. The sample lists 400,000 to 450,000 clones, roughly 90% occurring once. This record comes from a study of control samples from healthy donors and cancer patients. This CDR3 contains 15 residues. CDR1 is MNHEY and CDR2 is SVGAGI in the germline V gene. V was cut by 6 bases and J by 3 bases, with 14 bases left in between. The rearrangement joins TRBV6-5 to TRBJ2-2, with a weak D call TRBD2 (7 bases). This TCR came from a man in his forties or fifties with head and neck cancer. The specimen sequenced was PBMCs. The CDR3 sequence: CASRYGGADTGELFF. The CDR3 nucleotides read TGTGCCAGCAGATATGGGGGGGCTGACACCGGGGAGCTGTTTTTT.